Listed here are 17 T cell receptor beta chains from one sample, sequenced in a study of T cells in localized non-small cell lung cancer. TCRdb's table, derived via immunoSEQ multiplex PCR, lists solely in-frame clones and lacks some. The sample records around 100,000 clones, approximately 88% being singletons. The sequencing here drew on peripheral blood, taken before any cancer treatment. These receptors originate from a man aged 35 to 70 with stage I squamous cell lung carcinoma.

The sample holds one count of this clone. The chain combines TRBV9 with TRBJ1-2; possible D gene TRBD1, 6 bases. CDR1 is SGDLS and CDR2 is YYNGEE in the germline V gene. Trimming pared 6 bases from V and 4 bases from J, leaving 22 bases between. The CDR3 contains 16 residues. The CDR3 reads CASTAKADSLAYGYTF. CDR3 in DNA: TGTGCCAGCACCGCCAAAGCGGACAGTTTGGCCTATGGCTACACCTTC.

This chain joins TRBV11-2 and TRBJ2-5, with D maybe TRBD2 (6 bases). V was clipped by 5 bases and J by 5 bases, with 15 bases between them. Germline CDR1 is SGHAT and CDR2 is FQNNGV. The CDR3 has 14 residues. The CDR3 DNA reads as TGTGCCAGCAGCGACTACCGGGGGTATGAGACCCAGTACTTC. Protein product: CASSDYRGYETQYF.

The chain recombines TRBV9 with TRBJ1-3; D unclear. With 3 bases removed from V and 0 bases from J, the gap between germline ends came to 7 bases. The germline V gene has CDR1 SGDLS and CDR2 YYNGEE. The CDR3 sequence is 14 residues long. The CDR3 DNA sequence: TGTGCCAGCAGCGGAACTTTCTCTGGAAACACCATATATTTT. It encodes CASSGTFSGNTIYF.

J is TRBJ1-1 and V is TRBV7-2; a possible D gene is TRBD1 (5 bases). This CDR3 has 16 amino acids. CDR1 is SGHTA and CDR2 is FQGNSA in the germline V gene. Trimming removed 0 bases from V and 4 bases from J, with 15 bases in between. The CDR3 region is CASSLAGFRGSTEAFF. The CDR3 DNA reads TGTGCCAGCAGCTTAGCGGGGTTCCGGGGGAGCACTGAAGCTTTCTTT.

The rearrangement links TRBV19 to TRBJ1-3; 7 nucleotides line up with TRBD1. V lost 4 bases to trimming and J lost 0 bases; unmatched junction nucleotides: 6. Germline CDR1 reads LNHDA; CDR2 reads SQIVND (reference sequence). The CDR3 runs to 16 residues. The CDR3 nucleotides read TGTGCCAGTAGTAGAGACAGGGCAAGCTCTGGAAACACCATATATTTT. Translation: CASSRDRASSGNTIYF.

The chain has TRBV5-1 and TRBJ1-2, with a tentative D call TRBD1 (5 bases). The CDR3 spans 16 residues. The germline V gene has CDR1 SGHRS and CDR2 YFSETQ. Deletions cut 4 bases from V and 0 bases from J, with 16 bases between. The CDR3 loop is CASSPGTASANYGYTF. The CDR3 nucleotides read TGCGCCAGCAGCCCGGGGACGGCCTCCGCTAACTATGGCTACACCTTC.

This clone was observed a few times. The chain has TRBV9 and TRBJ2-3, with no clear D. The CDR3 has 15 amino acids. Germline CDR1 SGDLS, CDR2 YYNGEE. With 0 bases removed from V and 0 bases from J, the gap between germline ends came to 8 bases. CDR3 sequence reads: CASSVGSSSTDTQYF. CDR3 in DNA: TGTGCCAGCAGCGTAGGCAGTTCTAGCACAGATACGCAGTATTTT. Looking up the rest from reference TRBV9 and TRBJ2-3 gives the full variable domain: DSGVTQTPKHLITATGQRVTLRCSPRSGDLSVYWYQQSLDQGLQFLIQYYNGEERAKGNILERFSAQQFPDLHSELNLSSLELGDSALYFCASSVGSSSTDTQYFGPGTRLTVL.

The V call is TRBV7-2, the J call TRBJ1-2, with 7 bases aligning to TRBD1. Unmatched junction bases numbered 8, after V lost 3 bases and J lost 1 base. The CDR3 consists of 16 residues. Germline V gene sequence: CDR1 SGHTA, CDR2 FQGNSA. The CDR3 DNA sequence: TGTGCCAGCAGCTTCTCGACAGGGACTCTTAACTATGGCTACACCTTC. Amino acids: CASSFSTGTLNYGYTF.

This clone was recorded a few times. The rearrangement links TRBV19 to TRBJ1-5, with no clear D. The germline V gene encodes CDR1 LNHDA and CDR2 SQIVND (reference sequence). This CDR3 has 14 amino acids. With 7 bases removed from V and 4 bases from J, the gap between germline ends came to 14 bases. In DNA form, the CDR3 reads TGTGCCAGTAAGATGAGGGAACCTAATCAGCCCCAGCATTTT. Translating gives CASKMREPNQPQHF.

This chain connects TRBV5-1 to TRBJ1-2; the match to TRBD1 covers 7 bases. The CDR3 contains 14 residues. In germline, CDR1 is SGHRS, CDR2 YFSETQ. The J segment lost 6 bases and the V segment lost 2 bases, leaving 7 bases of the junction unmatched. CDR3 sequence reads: CASSFSEQGNGYTF. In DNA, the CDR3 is TGCGCCAGCAGCTTTTCTGAACAGGGGAATGGCTACACCTTC.

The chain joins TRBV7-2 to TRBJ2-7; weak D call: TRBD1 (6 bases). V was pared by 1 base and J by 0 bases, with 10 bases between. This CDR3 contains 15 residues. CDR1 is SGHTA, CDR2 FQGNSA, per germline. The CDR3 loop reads CASSLGTAFSYEQYF. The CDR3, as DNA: TGTGCCAGCAGCTTAGGGACAGCATTCTCCTACGAGCAGTACTTC.

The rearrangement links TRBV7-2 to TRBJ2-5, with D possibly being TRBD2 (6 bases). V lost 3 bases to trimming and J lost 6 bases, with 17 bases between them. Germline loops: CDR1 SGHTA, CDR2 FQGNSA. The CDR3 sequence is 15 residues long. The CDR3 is CASSLGGLLRKTQYF. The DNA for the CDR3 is TGTGCCAGCAGCTTGGGAGGACTGCTTCGGAAGACCCAGTACTTC.

CDR3 sequence reads: CAISRVTNYGYTF. CDR3 coding DNA: TGTGCCATCAGCAGGGTCACTAACTATGGCTACACCTTC. The chain has TRBV10-3 and TRBJ1-2; D may be TRBD1 (5 bases). Germline assignment: CDR1 ENHRY and CDR2 SYGVKD. V was pared by 6 bases and J by 0 bases, with 8 bases between. The CDR3 has 13 residues.

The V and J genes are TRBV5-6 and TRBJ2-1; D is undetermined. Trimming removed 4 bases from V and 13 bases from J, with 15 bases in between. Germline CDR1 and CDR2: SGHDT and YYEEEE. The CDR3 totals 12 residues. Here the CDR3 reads CASSPTDRQQFF. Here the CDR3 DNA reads TGTGCCAGCAGCCCCACGGACCGACAACAGTTCTTC.

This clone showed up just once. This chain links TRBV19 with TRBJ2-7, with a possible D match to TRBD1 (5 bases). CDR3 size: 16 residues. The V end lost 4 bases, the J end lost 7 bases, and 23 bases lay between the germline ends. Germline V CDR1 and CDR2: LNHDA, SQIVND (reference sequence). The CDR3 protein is CASSNRGTGILGEQYF. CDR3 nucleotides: TGTGCCAGTAGTAATCGTGGCACAGGAATCCTGGGGGAGCAGTACTTC.

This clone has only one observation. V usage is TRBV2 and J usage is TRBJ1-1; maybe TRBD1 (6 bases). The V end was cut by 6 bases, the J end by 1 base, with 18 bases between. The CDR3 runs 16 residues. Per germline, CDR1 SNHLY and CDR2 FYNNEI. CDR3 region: CASSLRTRGQNTEAFF. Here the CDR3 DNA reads TGTGCCAGCAGCTTGAGAACGCGGGGACAGAACACTGAAGCTTTCTTT.

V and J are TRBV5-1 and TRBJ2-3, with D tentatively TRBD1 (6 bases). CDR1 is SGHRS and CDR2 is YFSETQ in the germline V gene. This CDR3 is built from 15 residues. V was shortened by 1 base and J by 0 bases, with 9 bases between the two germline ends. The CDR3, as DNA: TGCGCCAGCAGCTTGTACAGGGAAAGCACAGATACGCAGTATTTT. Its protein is CASSLYRESTDTQYF.